Only a few counts were recorded for the clone carrying this T cell receptor beta chain. This specimen belongs to a study of PD-L1 blockade in urothelial cancer. Study details: About 90% of the 29 patients were males with bladder-origin urothelial cancer. A median of roughly 1,400 T cells was obtained from tumor samples.

The CDR3 runs 15 residues. V lost 2 bases, J lost 11 bases, and 11 bases stayed unmatched. The germline gives CDR1 GTSNPN, CDR2 SVGIG (reference sequence). Profiling relied on immunoSEQ multiplex PCR, and the TCRdb table lists in-frame clones only, not all of them. The data show 30,000 to 40,000 clones, just over 35% seen once. The V gene is TRBV30, the J gene TRBJ1-4; TRBD1 agrees at 10 bases. The TCR comes from a man in his fifties or sixties with urothelial cancer. Sequenced here: tumor tissue, sampled before atezolizumab (anti-PD-L1) treatment. CDR3 protein: CAWSSTDRGKRKLFF. CDR3 in DNA: TGTGCCTGGAGTTCTACGGACAGGGGGAAGAGGAAACTGTTTTTT.